The 12 T cell receptor beta chains given below trace back to one sample, sequenced in a study of regulatory and conventional T cells in RAG deficiency. The repertoire was sequenced with immunoSEQ multiplex PCR; TCRdb's copy has only in-frame clones and lacks some. The sample lists 7,000 to 8,500 clones; around nine tenths were seen once. Genomic DNA came from blood regulatory T cells gated CD4+ CD25-high CD127-low. These same records also appear under a second study, on regulatory T cells. From that report: Amplification used 52 TRBV primers and 13 TRBJ primers.

Sequencing was performed on CD127- CD25+ CD4+ Tregs sorted from blood. The receptor source for this set is a human donor in good health.

The chain employs TRBV10-1 and TRBJ2-1; TRBD2 might be the D (6 bases). V was trimmed by 5 bases and J by 1 base, leaving 9 bases between them. Germline assignment: CDR1 WNHNN and CDR2 SYGVQD (reference sequence). The CDR3 loop spans 14 amino acids. CDR3: CASSSGTSYNEQFF. CDR3 coding DNA: TGCGCCAGCAGTTCCGGGACTTCCTACAATGAGCAGTTCTTC.

The chain uses TRBV18 and TRBJ1-1, with a tentative D call TRBD1 (6 bases). The V end lost 3 bases, the J end lost 1 base, and 12 bases lay between the germline ends. CDR1 KGHSH and CDR2 LQKENI come from the germline V gene. CDR3 length: 15 residues. The CDR3 sequence is CASSPINRANTEAFF. The CDR3 DNA sequence: TGTGCCAGCTCACCGATAAACAGGGCGAACACTGAAGCTTTCTTT.

This clone was picked up one time. The chain uses TRBV7-2 and TRBJ1-1; D is ambiguous. CDR3 size: 12 residues. Trimming removed 1 base from V and 9 bases from J, with 9 bases in between. Germline V gives CDR1 SGHTA, CDR2 FQGNSA. CDR3 sequence reads: CASSLGPAQAFF. Written as DNA, the CDR3 is TGTGCCAGCAGCTTAGGGCCAGCGCAAGCTTTCTTT.

This rearrangement joins TRBV5-1 to TRBJ2-5, with TRBD2 identical over 7 bases. Looked up from germline, CDR1 is SGHRS and CDR2 is YFSETQ. This CDR3 spans 15 amino acids. V shed 0 bases, J shed 1 base, and the junction held 3 bases outside the gene matches. This chain's CDR3 is CASSLGLAVQETQYF. In DNA form, the CDR3 reads TGCGCCAGCAGCTTGGGTCTAGCGGTCCAAGAGACCCAGTACTTC.

The chain has TRBV7-9 and TRBJ2-5, with 10 bases that match TRBD1. The CDR3 contains 16 residues. Trimming took 1 base from V and 11 from J; bases not matched to a gene: 13. Germline V gene data show CDR1 as SEHNR and CDR2 as FQNEAQ (reference sequence). CDR3 nucleotide sequence: TGTGCCAGCAGCTTAGAACGGGACAGGGGTTGTAGAGAGCAGTACTTC. It specifies CASSLERDRGCREQYF.

The chain links TRBV27 to TRBJ2-5; TRBD1 aligns across 8 bases. V shed 3 bases, J shed 5 bases, and the junction held 5 bases outside the gene matches. Germline V CDR1 and CDR2: MNHEY, SMNVEV (reference sequence). This CDR3 has 14 residues. CDR3 coding DNA: TGTGCCAGCAGTTTCCAGGGGGCATCCGAGACCCAGTACTTC. Translating gives CASSFQGASETQYF.

The chain couples TRBV19 to TRBJ2-5; 10 bases line up with TRBD2. With 8 bases clipped from V and 5 bases from J, the junction kept 11 bases outside the gene matches. There are 15 residues in the CDR3. The germline V gene encodes CDR1 LNHDA and CDR2 SQIVND (reference sequence). The CDR3 is CASGTSGATGETQYF. DNA of the CDR3: TGTGCCAGTGGTACTAGCGGGGCCACGGGGGAGACCCAGTACTTC.

The chain is built from TRBV18 and TRBJ1-6, with D possibly matching TRBD1 (5 bases). CDR3 length equals 13 residues. The V gene's germline CDR1 is KGHSH and CDR2 LQKENI. Trimming took 6 bases from V and 10 from J, leaving 13 bases between them. CDR3 region: CASSGGGKSPLHF. The CDR3 DNA reads as TGTGCCAGCTCTGGTGGGGGGAAGTCACCCCTCCACTTT.

J is TRBJ2-2 and V is TRBV7-8; D is perhaps TRBD1 (6 bases). The V end lost 2 bases, the J end lost 0 bases, and 16 bases lay between the germline ends. The CDR3 extends over 18 amino acids. CDR1 SGHVS and CDR2 FQNEAQ come from the germline V gene. The CDR3 nucleotides are TGTGCCAGCAGCTTACGACAGGCCTCAGCTTCGAACACCGGGGAGCTGTTTTTT. It yields the protein CASSLRQASASNTGELFF.

As for this clone: At the DNA level, this CDR3 is encoded by other sequences in the same sample as well. V is TRBV25-1 and J is TRBJ1-6; D might be TRBD1 (5 bases). Germline values: CDR1 MGHDK, CDR2 SYGVNS. This CDR3 has 16 residues. V dropped 4 bases and J dropped 2 bases, with 12 bases sitting between them. The CDR3 region has the DNA TGTGCCAGCAGTGCCGGGACTTCCACCTATAATTCACCCCTCCACTTT. Translation: CASSAGTSTYNSPLHF.

The V gene is TRBV25-1, the J gene TRBJ2-7, with D possibly matching TRBD1 (5 bases). The CDR3 extends over 17 amino acids. Per the germline V gene, CDR1 is MGHDK and CDR2 is SYGVNS. V dropped 7 bases and J dropped 0 bases, with 22 bases sitting between them. The CDR3 loop reads CASTPPRWQGSSYEQYF. The CDR3 coding sequence is TGTGCCAGCACCCCCCCCCGCTGGCAGGGTAGCTCCTACGAGCAGTACTTC.

CDR3 amino acids: CASGDGAWAEAFF. In DNA form, the CDR3 reads TGTGCCAGCGGTGATGGGGCTTGGGCTGAAGCTTTCTTT. This chain connects TRBV27 to TRBJ1-1; D is possibly TRBD1 (5 bases). Germline V gene lookup returns CDR1 MNHEY and CDR2 SMNVEV (reference sequence). The CDR3 length is 13 residues. V was clipped by 8 bases and J by 6 bases, with 16 bases between them.